The 28 T cell receptor beta chains listed next were all sequenced from one sample in a study of T cell clusters in autoimmune cytopenias. One tube held mixed TRB-A and TRB-B primer pools for touch-down PCR. TCRdb re-analyzed the multiplex PCR reads; it lists each CDR3 protein once, without DNA. The sample includes around 7,800 distinct CDR3 sequences. TRB amplification used 250 ng of peripheral blood genomic DNA. Sequencing input: peripheral blood. These receptors originate from a human donor with an autoimmune cytopenia or autoimmune hepatitis (not recorded which).

The V and J genes are TRBV19 and TRBJ2-2; there is no DNA to check the TCRdb D call of TRBD2. The CDR3 has 19 residues. CDR1 and CDR2 from the germline V gene are LNHDA and SQIVND (reference sequence). CDR3 amino acids: CASSPRKNLAGGGNGELFF.

The gene calls are TRBV24-1 and TRBJ2-3; TCRdb gives TRBD2 as the D gene, but with no DNA this cannot be confirmed. Per germline, CDR1 KGHDR and CDR2 SFDVKD. CDR3 length equals 16 residues. The CDR3 reads CATSDGPYSLTDTQYF.

The chain combines TRBV5-5 with TRBJ1-4. Per germline, CDR1 SGHKS and CDR2 YYEKEE (reference sequence). The CDR3 is made up of 15 amino acids. The chain's CDR3 is CASSSQGVLNEKLFF. The variable domain in full, with the rest retrieved from reference TRBV5-5 and TRBJ1-4, is DAGVTQSPTHLIKTRGQQVTLRCSPISGHKSVSWYQQVLGQGPQFIFQYYEKEERGRGNFPDRFSARQFPNYSSELNVNALLLGDSALYLCASSSQGVLNEKLFFGSGTQLSVL.

The J gene is TRBJ1-1, the V gene TRBV19; TCRdb's D call, TRBD1, is unchecked because there is no DNA. The CDR3 runs 13 residues. Germline CDR1 is LNHDA and CDR2 is SQIVND (reference sequence). This CDR3 reads CASSIGMPPEAFF.

This chain uses TRBV5-1 with TRBJ2-2; TCRdb's D call of TRBD2 is untestable without DNA. The germline V gene has CDR1 SGHRS and CDR2 YFSETQ. This CDR3 contains 17 residues. CDR3 sequence reads: CASSLISGGAYHGELFF.

This clonotype is identified as medium-sized from frequency. CDR3 loop: CASSTTKNEQFF. The rearrangement uses TRBV7-9 and TRBJ2-1. The germline V gene has CDR1 SEHNR and CDR2 FQNEAQ (reference sequence). This CDR3 is 12 amino acids long.

By frequency, this clonotype registers medium-sized. The CDR3 loop is CASSLGRGQYGYTF. The rearrangement uses TRBV7-9 and TRBJ1-2; the TCRdb D gene call, TRBD1, has no DNA to confirm it. CDR1 is SEHNR, CDR2 FQNEAQ, per germline (reference sequence). CDR3 length: 14 residues.

The chain is built from TRBV5-1 and TRBJ2-3; lacking DNA, the TRBD1 call made by TCRdb goes unchecked. In germline, CDR1 is SGHRS, CDR2 YFSETQ. The CDR3 contains 14 residues. CDR3 sequence reads: CASTGTAWGDTQYF.

The chain carries TRBV11-2 and TRBJ2-7. From germline, CDR1 is SGHAT and CDR2 FQNNGV. The CDR3 is made up of 13 amino acids. The CDR3 is CASSLDRRYEQYF.

V and J are TRBV20-1 and TRBJ2-5; absent DNA, TCRdb's TRBD2 call cannot be checked. CDR1 is DFQATT and CDR2 is SNEGSKA in the germline V gene (reference sequence). The CDR3 length is 15 residues. The CDR3 loop reads CSASGTPPYQETQYF.

Considering frequency, this clonotype is medium-sized. The CDR3 sequence: CASSLAYRPGELFF. V usage is TRBV7-9 and J usage is TRBJ2-2; with no DNA, the TCRdb D assignment of TRBD1 cannot be verified. CDR3 length equals 14 residues. Germline CDR1 and CDR2: SEHNR and FQNEAQ (reference sequence). Variable domain in full (rest from reference TRBV7-9 and TRBJ2-2): DTGVSQNPRHKITKRGQNVTFRCDPISEHNRLYWYRQTLGQGPEFLTYFQNEAQLEKSRLLSDRFSAERPKGSFSTLEIQRTEQGDSAMYLCASSLAYRPGELFFGEGSRLTVL.

This chain joins TRBV28 and TRBJ1-2. This CDR3 is 11 amino acids long. Germline assignment: CDR1 MDHEN and CDR2 SYDVKM. CDR3 sequence reads: CASSFVGGYTF.

V and J are TRBV20-1 and TRBJ2-1; TCRdb's D gene call, TRBD2, goes unchecked for lack of DNA. This CDR3 has 15 amino acids. The germline V gene has CDR1 DFQATT and CDR2 SNEGSKA (reference sequence). CDR3 sequence reads: CSARDWPSGKNEQFF.

The chain employs TRBV5-4 and TRBJ2-3; TCRdb designates TRBD2, a call that cannot be tested without DNA. The CDR3 length is 16 residues. Germline V gene lookup returns CDR1 SGHNT and CDR2 YYREEE (reference sequence). This CDR3 reads CASSWTSGGAGDTQYF. The full variable domain, its missing parts supplied by reference TRBV5-4 and TRBJ2-3, is ETGVTQSPTHLIKTRGQQVTLRCSSQSGHNTVSWYQQALGQGPQFIFQYYREEENGRGNFPPRFSGLQFPNYSSELNVNALELDDSALYLCASSWTSGGAGDTQYFGPGTRLTVL.

The V call is TRBV18, the J call TRBJ1-2. Germline loops: CDR1 KGHSH, CDR2 LQKENI. The CDR3 contains 15 residues. The CDR3 here is CASSPPLRGDYGYTF. Variable domain in full (rest from reference TRBV18 and TRBJ1-2): NAGVMQNPRHLVRRRGQEARLRCSPMKGHSHVYWYRQLPEEGLKFMVYLQKENIIDESGMPKERFSAEFPKEGPSILRIQQVVRGDSAAYFCASSPPLRGDYGYTFGSGTRLTVV.

The chain is built from TRBV20-1 and TRBJ2-5; TCRdb selects TRBD2, and the lack of DNA leaves this call unchecked. CDR1 DFQATT and CDR2 SNEGSKA come from the germline V gene (reference sequence). CDR3 size: 14 residues. The CDR3 loop is CSARRLAVGETQYF.

The V gene is TRBV6-1, the J gene TRBJ2-5; the TRBD2 assignment by TCRdb is unverifiable without DNA. The length of the CDR3 is 18 residues. Germline V gene lookup returns CDR1 MNHNS and CDR2 SASEGT. The CDR3 loop reads CASSLVSGGITKQETQYF.

This chain joins TRBV7-9 and TRBJ1-1. CDR1 and CDR2 from the germline V gene are SEHNR and FQNEAQ (reference sequence). The CDR3 runs 14 residues. The CDR3 loop reads CASSFLTENTEAFF.

This clonotype is called medium-sized based on its frequency. The chain links TRBV6-6 to TRBJ2-7; TCRdb's D call, TRBD1, is unchecked because there is no DNA. This CDR3 comprises 16 residues. CDR1 and CDR2 (germline): MNHNY, SVGAGI (reference sequence). This CDR3 reads CASSSQLGQNSYEQYF.

J is TRBJ2-3 and V is TRBV6-6. The CDR3 is made up of 14 amino acids. Per germline, CDR1 MNHNY and CDR2 SVGAGI (reference sequence). CDR3 sequence reads: CASSYSVGWDTQYF.

This chain uses TRBV6-1 with TRBJ2-2; TCRdb's D call, TRBD2, is unchecked because there is no DNA. The CDR3 is 15 residues long. CDR1 is MNHNS and CDR2 is SASEGT in the germline V gene. CDR3 sequence reads: CATLEGRASTGELFF.

This chain connects TRBV6-5 to TRBJ2-2. CDR1 and CDR2 (germline): MNHEY, SVGAGI. The CDR3 runs 18 residues. CDR3 loop: CASSYSNPIRQSTGELFF.

V is TRBV6-5 and J is TRBJ1-1; the D gene TCRdb calls, TRBD1, cannot be checked with no DNA. Germline loops: CDR1 MNHEY, CDR2 SVGAGI. The CDR3 runs 15 residues. The CDR3 is CASRRGQNMNTEAFF.

This clonotype is labeled medium-sized based on frequency. The gene calls are TRBV6-5 and TRBJ1-2; TCRdb's D call, TRBD1, is unchecked because there is no DNA. The length of the CDR3 is 15 residues. Germline values: CDR1 MNHEY, CDR2 SVGAGI. The CDR3 sequence is CASSHHTRDRGVYTF.

In terms of frequency, this clonotype is medium-sized. The chain couples TRBV20-1 to TRBJ1-2; TCRdb indicates TRBD1, and absent DNA this call remains unverified. Germline V gene data show CDR1 as DFQATT and CDR2 as SNEGSKA (reference sequence). This CDR3 region has 13 residues. The CDR3 here is CSAEDRTNYGYTF.

V usage is TRBV11-3 and J usage is TRBJ2-4; TCRdb outputs TRBD2, but without DNA this stays unchecked. The germline V gene encodes CDR1 SGHNT and CDR2 YENEEA. This CDR3 contains 17 residues. The CDR3: CASSTGLAGAGGNIQYF.

J is TRBJ1-2 and V is TRBV7-9; TCRdb picks TRBD1, but there is no DNA to check that call. Per the germline V gene, CDR1 is SEHNR and CDR2 is FQNEAQ (reference sequence). CDR3 size: 14 residues. This CDR3 reads CASSLVSGMEGYTF.

This chain links TRBV18 with TRBJ1-5. CDR1 and CDR2 (germline): KGHSH, LQKENI. There are 14 residues in the CDR3. CDR3: CASSPEWSNQPQHF.